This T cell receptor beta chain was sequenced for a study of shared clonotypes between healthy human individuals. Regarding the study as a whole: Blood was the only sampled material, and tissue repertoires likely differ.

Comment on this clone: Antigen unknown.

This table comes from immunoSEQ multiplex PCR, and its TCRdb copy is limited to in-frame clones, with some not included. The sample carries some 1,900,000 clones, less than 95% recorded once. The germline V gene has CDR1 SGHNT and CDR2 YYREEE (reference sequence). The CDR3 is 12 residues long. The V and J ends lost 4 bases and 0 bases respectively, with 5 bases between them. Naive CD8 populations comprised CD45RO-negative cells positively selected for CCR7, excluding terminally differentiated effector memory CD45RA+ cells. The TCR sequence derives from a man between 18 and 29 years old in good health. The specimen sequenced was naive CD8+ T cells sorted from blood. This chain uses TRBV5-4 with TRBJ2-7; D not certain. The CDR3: CASSTASYEQYF. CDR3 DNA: TGTGCCAGCAGCACCGCCTCCTACGAGCAGTACTTC.